The 32 T cell receptor beta chains listed next were all sequenced from one sample in a study of T cells in Graves' hyperthyroidism and ophthalmopathy. Amplified TCR beta CDR3 regions came from RNA transcripts. First-round RT-PCR with HTBI primers amplified the TCR CDR3 region. TCRdb re-called the multiplex PCR reads with MiXCR, one entry per CDR3 protein. The profile shows around 620,000 distinct CDR3 sequences, about 17% of them singletons. The specimen was blood. The receptors shown here come from a woman in her 30s with Graves' hyperthyroidism.

This clonotype was observed at least ten times. The CDR3 sequence: CASSLGGQGASGYTF. The CDR3 DNA follows: TGTGCCAGCAGCTTAGGTGGACAGGGGGCTTCTGGCTACACCTTC. The chain carries TRBV7-8 and TRBJ1-2, with TRBD1 matching 11 bases. The V gene's germline CDR1 is SGHVS and CDR2 FQNEAQ. The CDR3 covers 15 residues. V dropped 1 base and J dropped 7; count of bases not matched to a gene: 5.

This clonotype occurred many times. The chain is built from TRBV5-1 and TRBJ1-2; D is unclear. The V gene's germline CDR1 is SGHRS and CDR2 YFSETQ. The CDR3 is 14 amino acids. The V and J ends lost 1 base and 4 bases respectively, with 11 bases between them. The CDR3 DNA reads as TGCGCCAGCAGCTTGAGTCAGCCATCCTATGGCTACACCTTC. Translated: CASSLSQPSYGYTF.

This clonotype was picked up many times. The V and J genes are TRBV6-1 and TRBJ2-7; 11 nucleotides align to TRBD2. After removal of 7 bases from V and 3 bases from J, the junction contained 8 bases not matched to a gene. CDR3 length: 15 amino acids. Germline V gene sequence: CDR1 MNHNS, CDR2 SASEGT. This CDR3 is CASTQTSGTFYEQYF. The DNA of the CDR3 is TGTGCCAGCACTCAGACTAGCGGGACATTCTACGAGCAGTACTTC.

This clonotype was seen more than once but under ten times. The junction and the germline gene differ at one end; a read error may be behind it. The chain carries TRBV19 and TRBJ2-1; TRBD2 might be the D (5 bases). The CDR3 is 14 residues long. The germline gives CDR1 LNHDA, CDR2 SQIVND (reference sequence). Here the CDR3 reads CASRIASGYNEQFF. The CDR3 DNA sequence: TGTGCCAGTAGGATAGCGAGCGGATACAATGAGCAGTTCTTC.

This clonotype showed up many times. The chain uses TRBV15 and TRBJ2-1, with no clear D. The germline CDR1 and CDR2 sequences are LNHNV and YYDKDF (reference sequence). V lost 0 bases and J 4 bases, leaving 13 bases between the germline ends. The CDR3 sequence is 16 residues long. CDR3 sequence: CATSRDLWADYNEQFF. CDR3 bases: TGTGCCACCAGCAGAGATCTTTGGGCTGATTACAATGAGCAGTTCTTC.

The rearrangement links TRBV10-3 to TRBJ2-7, with TRBD1 as a possible D gene (5 bases). The V end was cut by 0 bases, the J end by 12 bases, with 9 bases between. Germline CDR1 reads ENHRY; CDR2 reads SYGVKD. CDR3 length: 11 residues. The CDR3 loop reads CAISESAGLYF. For the CDR3, the DNA is TGTGCCATCAGTGAGTCTGCAGGGCTGTACTTC.

This clonotype occurred many times. The V call is TRBV7-3, the J call TRBJ2-2, with 8 positions matching TRBD2. Trimming removed 1 base from V and 4 bases from J; junction bases left unmatched: 8. CDR1 is SGHTA, CDR2 FQGTGA, per germline. The CDR3 is 17 amino acids. For the CDR3, the DNA is TGTGCCAGCAGCTTAAGTCTCGCGGGAGGACTCACCGGGGAGCTGTTTTTT. Protein sequence: CASSLSLAGGLTGELFF. Looking up the rest from reference TRBV7-3 and TRBJ2-2 gives the full variable domain: GAGVSQTPSNKVTEKGKYVELRCDPISGHTALYWYRQSLGQGPEFLIYFQGTGAADDSGLPNDRFFAVRPEGSVSTLKIQRTERGDSAVYLCASSLSLAGGLTGELFFGEGSRLTVL.

This clonotype was recorded many times. The chain combines TRBV5-1 with TRBJ2-1; TRBD2 matches 7 bases. This CDR3 has 14 amino acids. Trimming cost V 0 bases and J 5 bases; bases outside gene matches: 2. Looked up from germline, CDR1 is SGHRS and CDR2 is YFSETQ. The DNA of the CDR3 is TGCGCCAGCAGCTTGGAACTAGCGAACAATGAGCAGTTCTTC. It yields the protein CASSLELANNEQFF. Complete variable domain (other parts from reference TRBV5-1 and TRBJ2-1): KAGVTQTPRYLIKTRGQQVTLSCSPISGHRSVSWYQQTPGQGLQFLFEYFSETQRNKGNFPGRFSGRQFSNSRSEMNVSTLELGDSALYLCASSLELANNEQFFGPGTRLTVL.

The CDR3 DNA follows: TGTGCCAGCAGCCATTTTGCAGATACGCAGTATTTT. It yields the protein CASSHFADTQYF. This chain connects TRBV3-1 to TRBJ2-3, with D unclear. Trimming took off 3 bases at V and 4 bases at J, with 5 bases between the two ends. CDR3 length equals 12 residues. Germline values: CDR1 LGHDT, CDR2 YNNKEL (reference sequence).

This clonotype was recorded many times. The rearrangement uses TRBV6-5 and TRBJ2-7; no reliable D call. The CDR3 sequence is 14 residues long. The V gene's germline CDR1 is MNHEY and CDR2 SVGAGI. V lost 0 bases and J 2 bases, leaving 8 bases between the germline ends. The CDR3 here is CASSYSKQPYEQYF. CDR3 nucleotides: TGTGCCAGCAGTTACTCGAAACAGCCCTACGAGCAGTACTTC.

This clonotype was found many times. This rearrangement joins TRBV28 to TRBJ1-2, with a weak D call TRBD1 (5 bases). Germline CDR1 is MDHEN and CDR2 is SYDVKM. Trimming took 4 bases from V and 1 from J, leaving 13 bases between them. CDR3 length: 15 residues. The DNA for the CDR3 is TGTGCCAGCAGTTCCGCAGGGCTAGTTAACTATGGCTACACCTTC. This sequence encodes CASSSAGLVNYGYTF.

The V gene is TRBV11-2, the J gene TRBJ1-3, with TRBD1 matching over 9 bases. V dropped 4 bases and J dropped 9; count of bases not matched to a gene: 4. The germline V gene encodes CDR1 SGHAT and CDR2 FQNNGV. This CDR3 has 13 amino acids. CDR3 protein: CASSYGQGSTIYF. The CDR3 DNA is TGTGCCAGCAGCTACGGACAGGGGAGCACCATATATTTT. Together with reference TRBV11-2 and TRBJ1-3, the CDR3 gives the full variable domain: EAGVAQSPRYKIIEKRQSVAFWCNPISGHATLYWYQQILGQGPKLLIQFQNNGVVDDSQLPKDRFSAERLKGVDSTLKIQPAKLEDSAVYLCASSYGQGSTIYFGEGSWLTVV.

This clonotype was recorded a few times. The chain employs TRBV11-1 and TRBJ1-1; D remains unclear. Trimming pared 5 bases from V and 5 bases from J, leaving 15 bases between. CDR1 is SGHAT and CDR2 is FQDESV in the germline V gene (reference sequence). This CDR3 region has 14 residues. In nucleotides, the CDR3 is TGTGCCAGCAGCCTAGGGTATTCGGTAACTGAAGCTTTCTTT. Protein product: CASSLGYSVTEAFF. The full variable domain, completed using reference TRBV11-1 and TRBJ1-1, is EAEVAQSPRYKITEKSQAVAFWCDPISGHATLYWYRQILGQGPELLVQFQDESVVDDSQLPKDRFSAERLKGVDSTLKIQPAELGDSAMYLCASSLGYSVTEAFFGQGTRLTVV.

With regard to this clonotype: This clone may be a read error of a much larger clone one base away. The V and J genes are TRBV6-1 and TRBJ1-1; D perhaps matches TRBD1 (5 bases). This CDR3 spans 15 amino acids. V was clipped by 7 bases and J by 1 base, with 16 bases between them. Germline V lookup: CDR1 MNHNS, CDR2 SASEGT. This CDR3 reads CASNVMERGNTEAFF. DNA of the CDR3: TGTGCCAGCAATGTAATGGAGAGGGGGAACACTGAAGCTTTCTTT.

The J gene is TRBJ2-1, the V gene TRBV7-2, with TRBD2 matching 10 bases. Germline V gene lookup returns CDR1 SGHTA and CDR2 FQGNSA. V trimming: 6 bases; J trimming: 9 bases; junction bases outside the gene matches: 11. The CDR3 spans 15 residues. The CDR3 DNA follows: TGTGCCAGCAGTCTTACTAGCGGGAACAGGGGTGAGCAGTTCTTC. Residues: CASSLTSGNRGEQFF.

This clonotype showed up just a few times. The chain combines TRBV18 with TRBJ1-6; TRBD1 matches at 9 bases. V gave up 0 bases and J gave up 9 bases; unmatched junction bases: 3. Germline lookup yields CDR1 KGHSH and CDR2 LQKENI. This CDR3 has 15 amino acids. CDR3 sequence: CASSPPGQGGSPLHF. CDR3 DNA sequence: TGTGCCAGCTCACCACCGGGACAGGGTGGTTCACCCCTCCACTTT.

In its sample, this clonotype was seen many times. This sequence joins TRBV2 and TRBJ2-3, with D perhaps TRBD2 (5 bases). The V gene lost 7 bases and the J gene lost 3 bases, with 14 bases spanning the gap. Germline CDR1 reads SNHLY; CDR2 reads FYNNEI. The CDR3 totals 14 residues. Written as DNA, the CDR3 is TGTGCCAGCAAGGTGGGAGTAGGTACAGATACGCAGTATTTT. This sequence encodes CASKVGVGTDTQYF. Full variable domain (rest looked up from reference TRBV2 and TRBJ2-3): EPEVTQTPSHQVTQMGQEVILRCVPISNHLYFYWYRQILGQKVEFLVSFYNNEISEKSEIFDDQFSVERPDGSNFTLKIRSTKLEDSAMYFCASKVGVGTDTQYFGPGTRLTVL.

This clonotype was seen more than once but under ten times. This rearrangement joins TRBV29-1 to TRBJ2-7, with D unclear. Germline CDR1 and CDR2: SQVTM and ANQGSEA. The CDR3 has 11 amino acids. V was cut by 2 bases and J by 4 bases, with 6 bases left in between. The CDR3, as DNA: TGCAGCGTTGAATTTTCTTACGAGCAGTACTTC. This sequence encodes CSVEFSYEQYF.

This clonotype has only one observation. The V and J genes are TRBV6-1 and TRBJ1-5, with 11 bases that match TRBD1. Germline CDR1 and CDR2: MNHNS and SASEGT. The CDR3 contains 19 residues. V shed 4 bases and J 1 base; nucleotides not matched to a gene: 12. CDR3 protein: CASSGAGTGGVWSNQPQHF. The CDR3 DNA follows: TGTGCCAGCAGTGGTGCTGGGACAGGGGGAGTTTGGAGCAATCAGCCCCAGCATTTT.

Turning to this clonotype: One end of the junction varies from germline; a read error may be responsible. This sequence joins TRBV6-2 or TRBV6-3 and TRBJ1-2; D not certain. This CDR3 is 13 amino acids long. CDR1 is MNHEY, CDR2 SVGEGT, per germline. In nucleotides, the CDR3 is TGTACCAGCCAATCGGAGTTTAACTATGGCTACACCTTC. Its protein product is CTSQSEFNYGYTF.

This clonotype was counted between two and nine times. The chain employs TRBV6-2 or TRBV6-3 and TRBJ2-2; 8 bases match TRBD1. The CDR3 loop spans 19 amino acids. Trimming at V came to 0 bases and at J to 6 bases, leaving 15 bases not matched to a gene. Germline V gene sequence: CDR1 MNHEY, CDR2 SVGEGT. The CDR3 here is CASSYSRGRGRKGSGELFF. The CDR3 region has the DNA TGTGCCAGCAGTTACTCGAGGGGCAGGGGGCGAAAGGGGTCCGGGGAGCTGTTTTTT.

The rearrangement links TRBV19 to TRBJ2-7, with TRBD2 matching over 13 bases. The CDR3 loop spans 15 amino acids. V lost 5 bases, J lost 9 bases, and 10 bases stayed unmatched. Per the germline V gene, CDR1 is LNHDA and CDR2 is SQIVND (reference sequence). Here the CDR3 DNA reads TGTGCCAGTAGTCATCGGACTAGCGGGAGATCGGGGCAGTACTTC. Translated: CASSHRTSGRSGQYF. The entire variable domain, with the rest obtained from reference TRBV19 and TRBJ2-7, is as follows: DGGITQSPKYLFRKEGQNVTLSCEQNLNHDAMYWYRQDPGQGLRLIYYSQIVNDFQKGDIAEGYSVSREKKESFPLTVTSAQKNPTAFYLCASSHRTSGRSGQYFGPGTRLTVT.

This clonotype occurred many times. V usage is TRBV11-3 and J usage is TRBJ2-3, with 10 bases fitting TRBD1. With V trimmed by 1 base and J by 0 bases, 13 bases remained unmatched. The CDR3 has 20 residues. Germline values: CDR1 SGHNT, CDR2 YENEEA. Written as DNA, the CDR3 is TGTGCCAGCAGCTTAGTAAACCGGGACAGGGGAGATGGGAGCACAGATACGCAGTATTTT. Translating it yields CASSLVNRDRGDGSTDTQYF.

This clonotype was counted many times. The chain couples TRBV27 to TRBJ2-5; 8 bases line up with TRBD2. Trimming at V came to 5 bases and at J to 0 bases, leaving 5 bases not matched to a gene. Germline V gene data show CDR1 as MNHEY and CDR2 as SMNVEV (reference sequence). The CDR3 is 15 amino acids. DNA for the CDR3: TGTGCCAGCAGTGTAACTAGCGGCGACCAAGAGACCCAGTACTTC. This codes for CASSVTSGDQETQYF.

The gene calls are TRBV20-1 and TRBJ1-4, with D perhaps matching TRBD1 (6 bases). The CDR3 consists of 15 residues. Trimming shortened V by 5 bases and J by 0 bases, and 13 bases separated the two germline ends. CDR1 is DFQATT, CDR2 SNEGSKA, per germline (reference sequence). The CDR3 DNA is TGCAGTGCTCACTCCAACAGGGCAACTAATGAAAAACTGTTTTTT. This sequence encodes CSAHSNRATNEKLFF.

Only a few counts were recorded for this clonotype. This sequence joins TRBV20-1 and TRBJ2-7, with 10 bases aligning to TRBD2. CDR1 DFQATT and CDR2 SNEGSKA come from the germline V gene (reference sequence). The CDR3 runs 18 residues. J lost 4 bases, V lost 3 bases, and 18 bases had no gene match. This chain's CDR3 is CSASGPGRLAGDGYEQYF. CDR3 bases: TGCAGTGCTAGTGGTCCGGGGCGGCTAGCGGGAGACGGGTACGAGCAGTACTTC.

A word on this clonotype: At one of its ends the junction is not consistent with the germline gene, which may arise from a read error. The J gene is TRBJ1-1, the V gene TRBV5-8; D unclear. This CDR3 region has 13 residues. Germline CDR1 is SGHTS and CDR2 is YDEGEE. The CDR3 DNA sequence: TGCGCCAGCAGCCAGACAAGAAGGACTGAAGCTTTCTTT. This codes for CASSQTRRTEAFF.

In its sample, this clonotype was seen many times. CDR3 in DNA: TGTGCCAGCAGCTTGGCGGCGGGACATGAGCAGTTCTTC. Translating gives CASSLAAGHEQFF. The rearrangement joins TRBV7-2 to TRBJ2-1; D is perhaps TRBD2 (6 bases). This CDR3 region has 13 residues. In germline, CDR1 is SGHTA, CDR2 FQGNSA. V was shortened by 3 bases and J by 8 bases, with 11 bases between the two germline ends.

This clonotype was counted many times. This rearrangement joins TRBV6-1 to TRBJ2-7; D call uncertain. The V end lost 8 bases, the J end lost 3 bases, and 17 bases lay between the germline ends. The CDR3 covers 14 residues. Germline assignment: CDR1 MNHNS and CDR2 SASEGT. Here the CDR3 reads CASGPRPRLYEQYF. CDR3 DNA: TGTGCCAGCGGTCCCCGGCCGAGACTCTACGAGCAGTACTTC.

This clonotype was detected a few times. The chain links TRBV27 to TRBJ2-1; TRBD1 agrees at 7 bases. Looked up from germline, CDR1 is MNHEY and CDR2 is SMNVEV (reference sequence). The CDR3 runs to 16 residues. V dropped 1 base and J dropped 7; count of bases not matched to a gene: 10. The CDR3 bases are TGTGCCAGCAGTTTATACAAGACAGGGTATGGTAATGAGCAGTTCTTC. Translation gives CASSLYKTGYGNEQFF.

This clonotype was counted only a few times. The rearrangement uses TRBV14 and TRBJ2-2; D is unclear. The V end was cut by 5 bases, the J end by 0 bases, with 7 bases between. The CDR3 has 14 amino acids. The germline CDR1 and CDR2 sequences are SGHDN and FVKESK. The CDR3 reads CASSNRANTGELFF. CDR3 coding DNA: TGTGCCAGCAGCAACCGAGCGAACACCGGGGAGCTGTTTTTT.

To note about this clonotype: This may be a read error, as it is one base from a much larger clone. The chain carries TRBV7-8 and TRBJ1-1; unclear D gene. Germline V gene sequence: CDR1 SGHVS, CDR2 FQNEAQ. V was clipped by 9 bases and J by 6 bases, with 20 bases between them. CDR3 size: 14 residues. CDR3 sequence reads: CARSNRPRTAEAFF. CDR3 DNA: TGTGCCAGGAGCAATAGACCTAGGACGGCTGAAGCTTTCTTT.